This is a list of T cell receptor beta chains from one sample in a study of T cells of healthy individuals. Using its own MiXCR run on the 5' RACE reads, TCRdb lists one record per CDR3 protein. The sample yields tens of thousands of distinct CDR3 sequences, approximately 14% seen once. The receptors were sampled from a human donor in good health. The CDR3 runs from the conserved cysteine through the conserved F or W. Fields, in order: clone size, J gene, V gene, CDR3 length, D gene, CDR3 DNA, CDR3 protein. D genes are given only for firm matches. The size field is filled for only some rows; it gives once, few, many or a size class.

>many|TRBJ1-5|TRBV5-6|12|.
TGTGCCAGCAGCAGGACGGTGGGGCCCCAGCATTTT
CASSRTVGPQHF
>.|TRBJ2-1|TRBV5-1|15|.
TGCGCCAGCAGCCCCCTGGGGGCTAGTGGCGATGAGCAGTTCTTC
CASSPLGASGDEQFF
>.|TRBJ2-1|TRBV5-1|16|.
TGCGCCAGCAGCTTTGGTGGACCCGACAATTACAATGAGCAGTTCTTC
CASSFGGPDNYNEQFF
>medium-sized|TRBJ2-1|TRBV20-1|16|TRBD2
TGCAGTGCTACCCTAGCGGGAGCGGGGTCCTACAATGAGCAGTTCTTC
CSATLAGAGSYNEQFF
>.|TRBJ1-2|TRBV7-9|18|TRBD1
TGTGCCAGCAGCTTAGGAGTCCCAGGACAGGACTTTAACTATGGCTACACCTTC
CASSLGVPGQDFNYGYTF
>.|TRBJ1-2|TRBV20-1|13|TRBD1
TGCAGTGCTAGACGTGACAGGGTCCATGGCTACACCTTC
CSARRDRVHGYTF
>.|TRBJ2-3|TRBV7-9|13|.
TGTGCCAGCAGAAGGGGGGGCACAGATACGCAGTATTTT
CASRRGGTDTQYF
>few|TRBJ2-7|TRBV19|15|.
TGTGCCAGTAGTATGAGCCCAGGCGGAACTTACGAGCAGTACTTC
CASSMSPGGTYEQYF
>many|TRBJ2-7|TRBV30|12|TRBD2
TGTGCCTGGAATCCTAGCGGGAGCGAGCAGTACTTC
CAWNPSGSEQYF
>many|TRBJ1-4|TRBV27|13|.
TGTGCCAGCAGTTCTGGGGGGGGTAAAAAACTGTTTTTT
CASSSGGGKKLFF
>many|TRBJ2-2|TRBV6-2/TRBV6-3|16|TRBD2
TGTGCCAGCAGTTATTTGGGACTACCAAACACCGGGGAGCTGTTTTTT
CASSYLGLPNTGELFF
>.|TRBJ1-2|TRBV30|10|.
TGTGCCTGGAGGGGTCATGGCTACACCTTC
CAWRGHGYTF
>.|TRBJ2-1|TRBV10-1|16|TRBD2
TGCGCCAGCAGTGATCAGACTAGCGGGAGGCCCAATGAGCAGTTCTTC
CASSDQTSGRPNEQFF
>.|TRBJ2-1|TRBV5-1|13|.
TGCGCCAGCAGCTTGTCCTGCTACAATGAGCAGTTCTTC
CASSLSCYNEQFF
>.|TRBJ1-1|TRBV5-1|14|.
TGCGCCAGCAGCCCCTTGGTGGCACGGAGTGAAGCTTTCTTT
CASSPLVARSEAFF
>few|TRBJ2-1|TRBV5-4|17|TRBD2
TGTGCCAGCAGCTTGGTTGCACGCGGGAGGGCCTACAATGAGCAGTTCTTC
CASSLVARGRAYNEQFF
>medium-sized|TRBJ2-7|TRBV4-3|16|TRBD2
TGCGCCAGCAGCCAAGAGGCTAGCGGGAGCAGCTACGAGCAGTACTTC
CASSQEASGSSYEQYF
>few|TRBJ1-1|TRBV6-4|14|.
TGTGCCAGCAGCCGGGACACTTCGTACACTGAAGCTTTCTTT
CASSRDTSYTEAFF
>many|TRBJ2-7|TRBV6-1|12|.
TGTGCCAGCATTAAGTTTTCCTACGAGCAGTACTTC
CASIKFSYEQYF
>.|TRBJ1-5|TRBV18|11|.
TGTGCCAGCTCATCGACTGAAGACCAGCATTTT
CASSSTEDQHF
>few|TRBJ2-1|TRBV4-1|16|TRBD2
TGCGCCAGCAGCGGACGAACTAGCGGGAGTAAGAATGAGCAGTTCTTC
CASSGRTSGSKNEQFF
>few|TRBJ2-1|TRBV20-1|14|.
TGCAGTGCTCGAGTTGGGGGGTCGTACAATGAGCAGTTCTTC
CSARVGGSYNEQFF